Below, 6 T cell receptor beta chains from the same sample are listed, as sequenced in a study of blood T cell repertoires in COVID-19. Using immunoSEQ multiplex PCR, the repertoire was profiled, and TCRdb retains in-frame clones only, with some absent. The data show 270,000 or so clones, with 80% to 85% seen just once and approximately 3.6% held by the top ten. Sample: PBMCs or T cells enriched from blood (not recorded which). The receptor source for this set is a man between 45 and 60 years old who had recovered from COVID-19.

This clone was counted many times. The rearrangement links TRBV2 to TRBJ1-5; D is unclear. V lost 1 base to trimming and J lost 7 bases, with 8 bases between them. The CDR3 sequence is 13 residues long. The germline CDR1 and CDR2 sequences are SNHLY and FYNNEI. This CDR3 is CASSEEGGQPQHF. The CDR3 DNA reads as TGTGCCAGCAGTGAAGAGGGAGGCCAGCCCCAGCATTTT.

This clone was seen a few times. The V and J genes are TRBV5-1 and TRBJ1-3; a possible D gene is TRBD1 (5 bases). The germline V and J ends were trimmed by 4 bases and 6 bases, with 32 bases remaining between them. CDR1 and CDR2 from the germline V gene are SGHRS and YFSETQ. The CDR3 loop spans 20 amino acids. Here the CDR3 reads CASSPNTGPGSTLRINTIYF. CDR3 DNA: TGCGCCAGCAGCCCGAATACGGGTCCAGGGTCAACTCTGAGAATAAACACCATATATTTT.

The chain joins TRBV11-2 to TRBJ1-5; possibly TRBD1 for D (5 bases). Looked up from germline, CDR1 is SGHAT and CDR2 is FQNNGV. CDR3 size: 13 residues. Between the trimmed V and J ends, which lost 5 bases and 5 bases, there was a span of 10 bases. The chain's CDR3 is CASSPTDYQPQHF. As DNA, the CDR3 is TGTGCCAGCAGCCCGACAGATTATCAGCCCCAGCATTTT.

This clone occurred a few times. The chain recombines TRBV4-1 with TRBJ2-2; D possibly corresponds to TRBD1 (5 bases). The CDR3 has 19 residues. V lost 1 base to trimming and J lost 2 bases, with 20 bases between them. CDR1 MGHRA and CDR2 YSYEKL come from the germline V gene. The CDR3 loop reads CASSQVSGRALGNTGELFF. The CDR3 coding sequence is TGCGCCAGCAGCCAAGTATCGGGCAGGGCCTTAGGAAACACCGGGGAGCTGTTTTTT.

V and J are TRBV7-3 and TRBJ2-6, with 9 bases aligning to TRBD2. The length of the CDR3 is 18 residues. The V gene's germline CDR1 is SGHTA and CDR2 FQGTGA. J was trimmed by 0 bases and V by 5 bases; bases with no gene match: 8. The CDR3 bases are TGTGCCAGCAGCCTACGGACTAGCGCGAACTCTGGGGCCAACGTCCTGACTTTC. Its protein is CASSLRTSANSGANVLTF.

The chain uses TRBV5-6 and TRBJ1-3; no clear D gene. The CDR3 is made up of 16 amino acids. Germline V gives CDR1 SGHDT, CDR2 YYEEEE. The ends were cut back, 7 bases at V and 0 bases at J, with 17 bases in the middle. As DNA, the CDR3 is TGTGCCAGCTCTCCGGGAGACGGACGCTCTGGAAACACCATATATTTT. Amino acids: CASSPGDGRSGNTIYF.